A single sample gave rise to the 26 T cell receptor beta chains below, sequenced in a study of CD8 T cells in Susac syndrome. Random hexamers were used to reverse transcribe the RNA input (0.5 to 1 ug). One entry per CDR3 protein results from TCRdb running MiXCR on the immunoSEQ multiplex PCR reads. This sample has under 200,000 distinct CDR3 sequences; about 94% occur once, and the top ten carry around 0.1%. The sample taken for sequencing was CD4+ T cells from PBMCs. The receptors derive from a human donor in good health.

This sequence joins TRBV24-1 and TRBJ2-1; 9 nucleotides align to TRBD1. V lost 7 bases, J lost 9 bases, and 3 bases stayed unmatched. The CDR3 has 12 residues. Per the germline V gene, CDR1 is KGHDR and CDR2 is SFDVKD. The CDR3 sequence is CATRGQGIEQFF. The CDR3 nucleotides are TGTGCCACCAGGGGACAGGGCATTGAGCAGTTCTTC.

V is TRBV11-2 and J is TRBJ2-6; weak D call: TRBD2 (5 bases). Trimming left V 5 bases short and J 0 bases short, with 8 bases between. CDR3 length: 15 amino acids. From germline, CDR1 is SGHAT and CDR2 FQNNGV. The CDR3 spells CASSLGDSGANVLTF. The CDR3 region has the DNA TGTGCCAGCAGCCTCGGGGACTCTGGGGCCAACGTCCTGACTTTC.

The chain is built from TRBV7-2 and TRBJ2-7; possibly TRBD1 or TRBD2 for D (5 bases each). Germline V gene lookup returns CDR1 SGHTA and CDR2 FQGNSA. The CDR3 consists of 13 residues. The ends were cut back, 8 bases at V and 2 bases at J, with 13 bases in the middle. This CDR3 is CASGVTGPYEQYF. For the CDR3, the DNA is TGTGCCAGCGGTGTAACGGGGCCCTACGAGCAGTACTTC.

This sequence joins TRBV4-1 and TRBJ2-5; D remains ambiguous. This CDR3 contains 16 residues. Per germline, CDR1 MGHRA and CDR2 YSYEKL. V shed 0 bases and J shed 1 base, with 12 bases lying between them. DNA for the CDR3: TGCGCCAGCAGCCAAGAGATCGGCCACCTCCAAGAGACCCAGTACTTC. Its translation is CASSQEIGHLQETQYF.

V usage is TRBV2 and J usage is TRBJ1-5, with TRBD1 identical over 8 bases. Germline V CDR1 and CDR2: SNHLY, FYNNEI. V trimming: 4 bases; J trimming: 6 bases; junction bases outside the gene matches: 5. The CDR3 length is 14 residues. In nucleotides, the CDR3 is TGTGCCAGCAGTGGGACAGGGCCTGGTCAGCCCCAGCATTTT. Translating it yields CASSGTGPGQPQHF.

The chain has TRBV4-1 and TRBJ1-6, with TRBD1 identical over 7 bases. CDR1 and CDR2 from the germline V gene are MGHRA and YSYEKL. The CDR3 has 16 residues. V lost 2 bases, J lost 8 bases, and 9 bases stayed unmatched. DNA for the CDR3: TGCGCCAGCAGCCAAAGACAGGGCAACGGTTATTCACCCCTCCACTTT. This encodes CASSQRQGNGYSPLHF.

V is TRBV7-3 and J is TRBJ2-3; D is unclear. The CDR3 is 12 residues long. Germline V lookup: CDR1 SGHTA, CDR2 FQGTGA. The V end lost 5 bases, the J end lost 6 bases, and 9 bases lay between the germline ends. The CDR3 here is CASSPNRDTQYF. In DNA, the CDR3 is TGTGCCAGCAGCCCCAACCGGGATACGCAGTATTTT.

The chain is built from TRBV20-1 and TRBJ1-5; maybe TRBD1 (6 bases). CDR3 length equals 13 residues. Germline CDR1 DFQATT, CDR2 SNEGSKA (reference sequence). Trimming stripped 6 bases from V and 5 bases from J, with 14 bases between. CDR3 bases: TGCAGTGCACCCGACAGGTTTGATCAGCCCCAGCATTTT. Protein product: CSAPDRFDQPQHF.

The chain carries TRBV9 and TRBJ2-3; 10 positions match TRBD2. The J segment lost 6 bases and the V segment lost 0 bases, leaving 10 bases of the junction unmatched. CDR3 length equals 17 residues. Germline CDR1 is SGDLS and CDR2 is YYNGEE. CDR3 protein: CASSVDPSGGPMDTQYF. Here the CDR3 DNA reads TGTGCCAGCAGCGTAGACCCTAGCGGGGGACCCATGGATACGCAGTATTTT.

The V call is TRBV29-1, the J call TRBJ2-1; 7 bases are shared with TRBD2. Unmatched junction bases numbered 16, after V lost 7 bases and J lost 7 bases. This CDR3 comprises 15 residues. Germline values: CDR1 SQVTM, CDR2 ANQGSEA. The CDR3: CSGLKSGAGENEQFF. The CDR3 region has the DNA TGCAGCGGACTTAAGAGCGGGGCAGGAGAGAATGAGCAGTTCTTC.

V gene TRBV9 combines with J gene TRBJ2-3; possible D gene TRBD2, 6 bases. This CDR3 comprises 14 residues. Per the germline V gene, CDR1 is SGDLS and CDR2 is YYNGEE. Trimming left V 4 bases short and J 2 bases short, with 11 bases between. Here the CDR3 DNA reads TGTGCCAGCAGCCCGCGGGGATACACAGATACGCAGTATTTT. Protein product: CASSPRGYTDTQYF.

This clonotype was seen a few times. The gene calls are TRBV12-3 or TRBV12-4 and TRBJ1-2; 7 nucleotides agree with TRBD1. The CDR3 sequence is 13 residues long. V shed 3 bases, J shed 5 bases, and the junction held 3 bases outside the gene matches. The CDR3 reads CASSLLQGYGYTF. In nucleotides, the CDR3 is TGTGCCAGCAGTTTGTTACAGGGGTATGGCTACACCTTC.

The rearrangement joins TRBV29-1 to TRBJ1-1, with a tentative D call TRBD1 (5 bases). Trimming removed 4 bases at V and 6 bases at J, with 9 bases between. Germline lookup yields CDR1 SQVTM and CDR2 ANQGSEA. This CDR3 contains 11 residues. The CDR3 coding sequence is TGCAGCGTTGCGGGGGTTCCTGAAGCTTTCTTT. It specifies CSVAGVPEAFF.

The rearrangement joins TRBV27 to TRBJ2-7; D is unclear. The CDR3 consists of 15 residues. The germline V gene has CDR1 MNHEY and CDR2 SMNVEV (reference sequence). V was cut by 9 bases and J by 7 bases, with 25 bases left in between. CDR3 in amino acids: CASSPSGIPTREQYF. In DNA, the CDR3 is TGTGCCAGTTCCCCCAGTGGCATACCGACGAGGGAGCAGTACTTC.

The CDR3 loop reads CASSEDGQGTQYF. The CDR3 bases are TGTGCCAGCAGTGAAGATGGGCAGGGGACCCAGTACTTC. V is TRBV6-1 and J is TRBJ2-5, with D possibly TRBD1 on 5 matching bases. This CDR3 has 13 residues. V was shortened by 1 base and J by 7 bases, with 10 bases between the two germline ends. From germline, CDR1 is MNHNS and CDR2 SASEGT.

V and J are TRBV5-4 and TRBJ2-7; no reliable D call. The V end lost 4 bases, the J end lost 3 bases, and 11 bases lay between the germline ends. Germline V gene data show CDR1 as SGHNT and CDR2 as YYREEE (reference sequence). The CDR3 contains 13 residues. Here the CDR3 DNA reads TGTGCCAGCAGCATTATCGGGCTCTACGAGCAGTACTTC. This translates into CASSIIGLYEQYF.

The rearrangement links TRBV18 to TRBJ1-1, with 9 bases matching TRBD1. This CDR3 is 16 amino acids long. Germline lookup yields CDR1 KGHSH and CDR2 LQKENI. V was clipped by 3 bases and J by 0 bases; unmatched bases: 5. Written as DNA, the CDR3 is TGTGCCAGCTCACCTCGAGGGACAGGGATGAACACTGAAGCTTTCTTT. Its translation is CASSPRGTGMNTEAFF.

The V gene is TRBV12-3 or TRBV12-4, the J gene TRBJ1-1; 7 nucleotides agree with TRBD1. The CDR3 runs to 14 residues. V dropped 6 bases and J dropped 5; count of bases not matched to a gene: 9. The CDR3 nucleotides read TGTGCCAGCAGACCTACAGGGGTGATTACTGAAGCTTTCTTT. Translation gives CASRPTGVITEAFF.

Only a few counts were recorded for this clonotype. This rearrangement joins TRBV7-6 to TRBJ2-5; 15 nucleotides agree with TRBD2. This CDR3 is 17 amino acids long. V was pared by 5 bases and J by 2 bases, with 6 bases of the junction left unmatched. CDR1 is SGHVS and CDR2 is FNYEAQ in the germline V gene. The CDR3 DNA follows: TGTGCCAGCAGCCCGGGACTAGCGGGGGGACCTCAAGAGACCCAGTACTTC. Translation: CASSPGLAGGPQETQYF.

The chain is built from TRBV5-1 and TRBJ2-7, with D possibly being TRBD1 or TRBD2 (6 bases each). The CDR3 is made up of 13 amino acids. CDR1 SGHRS and CDR2 YFSETQ come from the germline V gene. V lost 4 bases and J 4 bases, leaving 12 bases between the germline ends. CDR3 sequence reads: CASSQEGGYEQYF. The CDR3 DNA follows: TGCGCCAGCAGCCAAGAGGGGGGATACGAGCAGTACTTC.

The chain is built from TRBV9 and TRBJ2-1; D might be TRBD1 (6 bases). The V end was cut by 0 bases, the J end by 9 bases, with 13 bases between. CDR1 and CDR2 (germline): SGDLS, YYNGEE. This CDR3 comprises 14 residues. CDR3 residues: CASSVGVGAVEQFF. The DNA of the CDR3 is TGTGCCAGCAGCGTAGGGGTGGGGGCGGTTGAGCAGTTCTTC.

The chain uses TRBV6-5 and TRBJ2-2; D unresolved. Trimming took 6 bases from V and 4 from J, leaving 6 bases between them. Per the germline V gene, CDR1 is MNHEY and CDR2 is SVGAGI. This CDR3 has 12 amino acids. The CDR3 coding sequence is TGTGCCAGCAGCACACTCACCGGGGAGCTGTTTTTT. This translates into CASSTLTGELFF.

The chain employs TRBV7-3 and TRBJ2-3; 9 bases fit TRBD2. V shed 5 bases, J shed 2 bases, and the junction held 5 bases outside the gene matches. The CDR3 sequence is 15 residues long. Per germline, CDR1 SGHTA and CDR2 FQGTGA. The CDR3 sequence is CASSPRGGDTDTQYF. In DNA form, the CDR3 reads TGTGCCAGCAGCCCCCGCGGGGGGGACACAGATACGCAGTATTTT.

The CDR3 sequence: CASSEDGTPGNQPQHF. Here the CDR3 DNA reads TGTGCCAGCAGTGAAGATGGGACCCCGGGGAATCAGCCCCAGCATTTT. The chain uses TRBV2 and TRBJ1-5; the D gene is possibly TRBD1 (5 bases). The CDR3 is made up of 16 amino acids. Trimming removed 1 base from V and 4 bases from J, with 14 bases in between. Germline V gives CDR1 SNHLY, CDR2 FYNNEI.

This CDR3 reads CASSLRPPGLAGAARYQETQYF. The CDR3 nucleotides read TGTGCCAGCAGTTTACGGCCGCCGGGACTAGCGGGGGCCGCAAGGTACCAAGAGACCCAGTACTTC. This chain connects TRBV28 to TRBJ2-5; 14 bases line up with TRBD2. The CDR3 runs to 22 residues. In germline, CDR1 is MDHEN, CDR2 SYDVKM. Trimming at V came to 2 bases and at J to 0 bases, leaving 17 bases not matched to a gene.

This chain connects TRBV7-3 to TRBJ2-1, with 8 bases that match TRBD1. CDR1 and CDR2 (germline): SGHTA, FQGTGA. CDR3 size: 16 residues. Germline trimming cut 5 bases from V and 4 bases from J; bases unmatched to any gene: 10. The CDR3 reads CASSLKSGTGYNEQFF. CDR3 bases: TGTGCCAGCAGCCTTAAGTCAGGGACAGGTTACAATGAGCAGTTCTTC.